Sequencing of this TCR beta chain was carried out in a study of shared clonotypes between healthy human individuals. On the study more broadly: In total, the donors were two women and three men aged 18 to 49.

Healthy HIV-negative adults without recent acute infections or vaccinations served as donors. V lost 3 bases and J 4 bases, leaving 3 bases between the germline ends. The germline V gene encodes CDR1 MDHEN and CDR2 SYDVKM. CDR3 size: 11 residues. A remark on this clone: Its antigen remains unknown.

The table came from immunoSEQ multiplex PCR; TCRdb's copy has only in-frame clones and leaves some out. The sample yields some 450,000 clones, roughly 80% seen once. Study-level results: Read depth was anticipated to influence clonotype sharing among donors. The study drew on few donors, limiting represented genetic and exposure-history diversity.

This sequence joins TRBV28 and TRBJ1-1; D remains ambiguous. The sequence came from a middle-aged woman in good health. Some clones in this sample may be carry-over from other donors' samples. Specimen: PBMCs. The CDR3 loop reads CASSFFTEAFF. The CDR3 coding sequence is TGTGCCAGCAGTTTCTTCACTGAAGCTTTCTTT.